Included here is one T cell receptor beta chain sequence, with context. Its antigen is still unknown. This sample was included in a study of PD-L1 blockade in urothelial cancer. Study-wide context: About 85% of the 29 patients were men with bladder-origin urothelial cancer. Between 0 and 3 chemotherapy regimens preceded treatment for each patient.

Time point defined: pretreatment peripheral blood. Profiled with immunoSEQ multiplex PCR; TCRdb holds only in-frame clones, not every one. The repertoire includes tens of thousands of clones, 85% of them detected once, and around a sixth sits in the top ten. The CDR3 loop spans 15 amino acids. V was pared by 11 bases and J by 5 bases, with 22 bases between. Germline lookup yields CDR1 MNHNS and CDR2 SASEGT. Study-wide results and limits: For durable-benefit patients, tumor-associated blood clones expanded more at 3 weeks.

The origin of this receptor is a man aged 65 to 85 with urothelial cancer. The chain uses TRBV6-1 and TRBJ1-5; weak D call: TRBD1 (6 bases). This sample comprised PBMCs, obtained around atezolizumab (anti-PD-L1) treatment. CDR3 region: CAATVWTASYQPQHF. DNA of the CDR3: TGTGCCGCCACAGTATGGACAGCGAGTTATCAGCCCCAGCATTTT.